This T cell receptor beta chain was sequenced for a study of CD8 T cells in Susac syndrome. Findings and caveats of the study: The relatively small number of individuals in the TCR sequencing and HLA analysis was acknowledged by the study.

Comments on this clonotype: Its antigen is still unknown.

Germline V lookup: CDR1 MNHEY, CDR2 SVGEGT. Between the trimmed V and J ends, which lost 5 bases and 7 bases, there was a span of 15 bases. The CDR3 length is 13 residues. The authors reverse transcribed roughly 0.5 to 1 ug RNA with random hexamers. The TCR beta CDR3 was amplified by immunoSEQ multiplex PCR across 54 Vbeta, 13 Jbeta. MiXCR, run by TCRdb on the immunoSEQ multiplex PCR reads, gives a single entry per CDR3 protein. The profile shows 250,000 to 300,000 distinct CDR3 sequences, 85% of them singletons. Sequencing of TCR beta drew on CD8+ and CD4+ T cells from blood. The multiple sclerosis control group was made up of treatment-naive patients with stable or active relapsing-remitting disease.

The receptor comes from a human donor with multiple sclerosis. The sequenced sample was CD8+ T cells from PBMCs. The chain couples TRBV6-2 or TRBV6-3 to TRBJ2-7; tentatively, D is TRBD1 (6 bases). The CDR3 DNA is TGTGCCAGCAGTCCAACAGGGTCCGGGGAGCAGTACTTC. Translated: CASSPTGSGEQYF.